This TCR beta chain was recorded in a study of blood T cell repertoires in COVID-19. Study context: There were acute and convalescent COVID-19 samples, and they came from the United States, Italy and Spain.

Trimming removed 7 bases from V and 7 bases from J, with 14 bases in between. Germline CDR1 reads MDHEN; CDR2 reads SYDVKM. This CDR3 contains 14 residues. Original analysis: Amplification of reference gene primers was used by the study to estimate nucleated cell counts. Assay used: immunoSEQ multiplex PCR; TCRdb lists only in-frame clones, some missing. Clone size and V and J calls were adopted from that table, with D and trimming inferred from the DNA. The sample lists 100,000 to 150,000 clones, approximately 81% seen once, with 35% to 40% in the top ten. This chain uses TRBV28 with TRBJ1-6, with D unclear. The sequenced material came from peripheral blood. The sequence derives from a middle-aged man with active or convalescent COVID-19. CDR3 nucleotides: TGTGCCAGCATTTCCCAGATTCGCAATTCACCCCTCCACTTT. Protein: CASISQIRNSPLHF.